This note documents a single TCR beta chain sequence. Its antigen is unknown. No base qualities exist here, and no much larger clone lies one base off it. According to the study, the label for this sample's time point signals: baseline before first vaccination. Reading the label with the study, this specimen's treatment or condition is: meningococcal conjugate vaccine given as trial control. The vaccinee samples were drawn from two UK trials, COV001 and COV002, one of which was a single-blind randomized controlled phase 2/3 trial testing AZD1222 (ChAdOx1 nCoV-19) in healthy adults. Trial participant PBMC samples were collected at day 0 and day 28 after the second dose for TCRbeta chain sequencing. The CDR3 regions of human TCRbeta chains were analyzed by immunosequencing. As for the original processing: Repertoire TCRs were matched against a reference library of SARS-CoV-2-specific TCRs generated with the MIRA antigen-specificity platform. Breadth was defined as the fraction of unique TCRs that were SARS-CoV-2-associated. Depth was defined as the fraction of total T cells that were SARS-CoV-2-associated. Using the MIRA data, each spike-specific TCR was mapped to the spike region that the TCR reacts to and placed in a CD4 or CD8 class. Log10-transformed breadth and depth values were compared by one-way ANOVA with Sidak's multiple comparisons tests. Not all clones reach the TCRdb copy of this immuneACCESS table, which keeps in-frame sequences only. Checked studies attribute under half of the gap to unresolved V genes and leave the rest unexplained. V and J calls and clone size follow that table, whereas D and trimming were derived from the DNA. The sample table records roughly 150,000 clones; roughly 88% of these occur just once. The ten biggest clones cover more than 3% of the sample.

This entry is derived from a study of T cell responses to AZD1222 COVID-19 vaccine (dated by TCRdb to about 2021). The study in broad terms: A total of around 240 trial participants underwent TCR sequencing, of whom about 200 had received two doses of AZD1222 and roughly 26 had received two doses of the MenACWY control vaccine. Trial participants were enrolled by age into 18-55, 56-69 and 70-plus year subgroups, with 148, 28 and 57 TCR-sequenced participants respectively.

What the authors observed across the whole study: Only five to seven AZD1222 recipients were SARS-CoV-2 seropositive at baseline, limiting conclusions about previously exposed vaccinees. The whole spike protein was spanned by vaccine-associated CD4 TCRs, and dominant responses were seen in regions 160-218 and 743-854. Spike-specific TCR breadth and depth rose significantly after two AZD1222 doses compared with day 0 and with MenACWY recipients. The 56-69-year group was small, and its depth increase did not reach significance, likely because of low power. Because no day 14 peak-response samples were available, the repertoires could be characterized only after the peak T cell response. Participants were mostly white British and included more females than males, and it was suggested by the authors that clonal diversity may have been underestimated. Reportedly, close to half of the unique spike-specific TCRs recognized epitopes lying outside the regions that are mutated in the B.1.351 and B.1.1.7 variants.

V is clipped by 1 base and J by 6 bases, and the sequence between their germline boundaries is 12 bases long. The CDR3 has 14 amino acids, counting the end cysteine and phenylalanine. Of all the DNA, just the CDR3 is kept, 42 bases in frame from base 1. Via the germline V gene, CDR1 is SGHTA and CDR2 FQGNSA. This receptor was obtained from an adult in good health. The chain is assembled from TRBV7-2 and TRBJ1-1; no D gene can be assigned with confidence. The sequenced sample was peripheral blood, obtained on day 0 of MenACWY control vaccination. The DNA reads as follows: TGTGCCAGCAGCTTAGAAAGTCGGTCGGCTGAAGCTTTCTTT. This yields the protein CASSLESRSAEAFF.